These 18 T cell receptor beta chains were all obtained from the same sample, sequenced in a study of control samples from healthy donors and cancer patients (dated by TCRdb to the early 2020s). Receptor libraries were prepared by the immunoSEQ multiplex PCR assay. What TCRdb holds here is the immuneACCESS table cut down to in-frame rearrangements. Part of the clones is not present; checked against another copy, under half of the missing clones reflect an unresolved V gene, and the others are unexplained. This sample is represented by around 120,000 clones; around 88% of them were singletons. Approximately 3.5% of the sample comes from the top ten. The sample consisted of blood. The receptors stem from a man aged 35 to 55 in good health.

The rearrangement links TRBV13 to TRBJ2-7; the D call may be TRBD1 or TRBD2 (6 bases each). The germline V and J ends were trimmed by 2 bases and 1 base, with 9 bases remaining between them. This CDR3 comprises 14 residues. Germline V gives CDR1 PRHDT, CDR2 FYEKMQ (reference sequence). CDR3 sequence (DNA): TGTGCCAGCAGCTTACAGGGGAGGTCCTACGAGCAGTACTTC. As protein: CASSLQGRSYEQYF.

This rearrangement joins TRBV6-5 to TRBJ2-1; TRBD1 agrees at 9 bases. The CDR3 is 14 amino acids. CDR1 and CDR2 from the germline V gene are MNHEY and SVGAGI. V dropped 7 bases and J dropped 7; count of bases not matched to a gene: 8. CDR3 bases: TGTGCCAGCATCGGACAGGGGAGGGGGAATGAGCAGTTCTTC. It is translated as CASIGQGRGNEQFF.

This clone was counted between two and nine times. The V and J genes are TRBV7-8 and TRBJ1-5, with D perhaps matching TRBD1 (6 bases). With 3 bases removed from V and 4 bases from J, the gap between germline ends came to 13 bases. Per germline, CDR1 SGHVS and CDR2 FQNEAQ. This CDR3 contains 15 residues. The CDR3 DNA reads TGTGCCAGCAGCTTCCTGACAGGAATAAATCAGCCCCAGCATTTT. It yields the protein CASSFLTGINQPQHF.

V is TRBV27 and J is TRBJ1-6, with D possibly TRBD1 on 5 matching bases. CDR1 MNHEY and CDR2 SMNVEV come from the germline V gene (reference sequence). The CDR3 contains 15 residues. Trimming stripped 3 bases from V and 4 bases from J, with 10 bases between. CDR3 in amino acids: CASSFRTGYNSPLHF. In nucleotides, the CDR3 is TGTGCCAGCAGTTTCCGTACAGGATATAATTCACCCCTCCACTTT.

The chain employs TRBV19 and TRBJ2-7; TRBD1 matches at 7 bases. This CDR3 is 17 amino acids long. Germline V CDR1 and CDR2: LNHDA, SQIVND (reference sequence). V was pared by 5 bases and J by 7 bases, with 20 bases of the junction left unmatched. The CDR3 sequence is CASSETATGTVPTEQYF. For the CDR3, the DNA is TGTGCCAGTAGTGAGACTGCAACCGGGACAGTGCCTACGGAGCAGTACTTC.

The genes are TRBV14 and TRBJ1-1; D gene uncertain. Trimming shortened V by 0 bases and J by 8 bases, and 10 bases separated the two germline ends. CDR1 and CDR2 from the germline V gene are SGHDN and FVKESK. The CDR3 runs to 13 residues. CDR3 coding DNA: TGTGCCAGCAGCCAAGAACAGACCAAAGAAGCTTTCTTT. Translated: CASSQEQTKEAFF.

The chain joins TRBV5-5 to TRBJ1-1; perhaps TRBD1 as D (6 bases). Germline V gene sequence: CDR1 SGHKS, CDR2 YYEKEE (reference sequence). Trimming removed 1 base at V and 3 bases at J, with 10 bases between. This CDR3 is 14 amino acids long. The CDR3 DNA is TGTGCCAGCAGCTTGAAGGGACAATACACTGAAGCTTTCTTT. Protein: CASSLKGQYTEAFF.

The V and J genes are TRBV6-1 and TRBJ1-1; weak D call: TRBD1 (5 bases). This CDR3 is 14 amino acids long. V was shortened by 2 bases and J by 1 base, with 8 bases between the two germline ends. CDR1 and CDR2 (germline): MNHNS, SASEGT. The CDR3 sequence: CASSERTGNTEAFF. The DNA of the CDR3 is TGTGCCAGCAGTGAAAGAACAGGGAACACTGAAGCTTTCTTT.

The genes are TRBV19 and TRBJ1-5; maybe TRBD1 (5 bases). Trimming removed 6 bases at V and 0 bases at J, with 9 bases between. Germline CDR1 and CDR2: LNHDA and SQIVND (reference sequence). The length of the CDR3 is 14 residues. CDR3 coding DNA: TGTGCCAGTAGCACGGGACTTAGCAATCAGCCCCAGCATTTT. Translation gives CASSTGLSNQPQHF.

This clone was picked up one time. The identical CDR3 is also encoded by other nucleotide sequences in the sample. The chain carries TRBV5-1 and TRBJ1-1; D perhaps matches TRBD1 (5 bases). The V end lost 4 bases, the J end lost 1 base, and 8 bases lay between the germline ends. The CDR3 runs to 13 residues. Germline V gives CDR1 SGHRS, CDR2 YFSETQ. CDR3 in amino acids: CASSGDGNTEAFF. The CDR3 DNA follows: TGCGCCAGCAGCGGGGACGGGAACACTGAAGCTTTCTTT.

CDR3 loop: CASSHSRESTRNTIYF. CDR3 nucleotide sequence: TGCGCCAGCAGCCATAGCCGGGAGTCGACCCGAAACACCATATATTTT. This rearrangement joins TRBV4-3 to TRBJ1-3; D gene uncertain. Germline V lookup: CDR1 LGHNA, CDR2 YSLEER. Trimming shortened V by 3 bases and J by 5 bases, and 17 bases separated the two germline ends. This CDR3 is 16 amino acids long.

This rearrangement joins TRBV30 to TRBJ1-2, with 7 bases aligning to TRBD1. The CDR3 is made up of 15 amino acids. The germline V gene has CDR1 GTSNPN and CDR2 SVGIG (reference sequence). V lost 3 bases and J lost 5; bases outside the gene matches: 12. The CDR3 region has the DNA TGTGCCTGGAGGCGGCGGCAGGGGGTAGGGTATGGCTACACCTTC. Translation: CAWRRRQGVGYGYTF.

This clone appeared once. The V call is TRBV7-9, the J call TRBJ2-1; D is perhaps TRBD1 or TRBD2 (5 bases each). The CDR3 runs 17 residues. Germline V CDR1 and CDR2: SEHNR, FQNEAQ (reference sequence). V shed 5 bases and J shed 0 bases, with 17 bases lying between them. CDR3 amino acids: CASSPPVWGRSYNEQFF. The DNA for the CDR3 is TGTGCCAGCAGCCCTCCCGTTTGGGGACGCTCCTACAATGAGCAGTTCTTC.

This chain links TRBV15 with TRBJ2-3; D not certain. The CDR3 is 13 residues long. Deletions cut 0 bases from V and 8 bases from J, with 9 bases between. Looked up from germline, CDR1 is LNHNV and CDR2 is YYDKDF (reference sequence). The CDR3, as DNA: TGTGCCACCAGCAGAGAGGTGCCGGGTACGCAGTATTTT. Protein product: CATSREVPGTQYF.

The chain carries TRBV6-5 and TRBJ2-7; TRBD2 matches 9 bases. V dropped 7 bases and J dropped 5; count of bases not matched to a gene: 9. CDR3 length: 14 residues. From germline, CDR1 is MNHEY and CDR2 SVGAGI. CDR3 sequence reads: CASNPAGTSNEQYF. Written as DNA, the CDR3 is TGTGCCAGCAACCCAGCCGGGACTAGCAACGAGCAGTACTTC.

The CDR3 reads CASSFLNEKLFF. DNA of the CDR3: TGTGCCAGCAGTTTCCTTAATGAAAAACTGTTTTTT. The genes are TRBV5-5 and TRBJ1-4; D is ambiguous. The germline gives CDR1 SGHKS, CDR2 YYEKEE (reference sequence). The CDR3 is made up of 12 amino acids. V was pared by 5 bases and J by 4 bases, with 6 bases between.

This chain connects TRBV24-1 to TRBJ1-2; D gene ambiguous. CDR1 is KGHDR and CDR2 is SFDVKD in the germline V gene. The CDR3 totals 14 residues. Trimming removed 3 bases from V and 7 bases from J, with 14 bases in between. The CDR3 region has the DNA TGTGCCACCAGTGATGGGTGGCAGGATTTTGGCTACACCTTC. It codes for CATSDGWQDFGYTF.

This rearrangement joins TRBV11-2 to TRBJ1-6; 7 bases match TRBD1. Trimming removed 5 bases from V and 9 bases from J; junction bases left unmatched: 13. The length of the CDR3 is 16 residues. The germline gives CDR1 SGHAT, CDR2 FQNNGV. The CDR3 loop reads CASSPLRPAGGSPLHF. The CDR3 DNA sequence: TGTGCCAGCAGCCCCCTTAGACCGGCAGGGGGTTCACCCCTCCACTTT.